This T cell receptor (beta chain) is from a study of T cells in women clearing cervical HPV infection. Notes on this clone: The CDR3 end lies 3 residues beyond the end of the read and is filled in from the germline J gene.

All participants had a single incident cervical HPV16 infection, and prevalent HPV16 infections were excluded. TCRdb's copy holds only in-frame clones and misses some; the assay was immunoSEQ multiplex PCR. Its table records 15,000 to 20,000 clones. Trimming shortened V by 4 bases and J by 0 bases, and 7 bases separated the two germline ends. Germline V gene data show CDR1 as GTSNPN and CDR2 as SVGIG (reference sequence). The CDR3 is 12 amino acids. The receptor comes from a woman aged 18-69 years with a cervical HPV16 infection that either progressed to CIN3+ or cleared (not recorded which). The J gene is TRBJ2-7, the V gene TRBV30; D remains ambiguous. Sequencing used blood buffy coat. The part of the CDR3 DNA that was read is TGTGCCTGGAATATAGACTCCTACGAG. As protein: CAWNIDSYE. The CDR3 as a whole reads CAWNIDSYEQYF.